This entry lists 17 T cell receptor beta chains sequenced from one sample in a study of blood T cell repertoires in COVID-19. Repertoires were generated with immunoSEQ multiplex PCR, while TCRdb's copy carries only in-frame clones and drops some. The sample yields around 170,000 clones, 85% to 95% seen once. Material: peripheral blood. The receptors come from a man aged 45-65 years with acute or convalescent COVID-19.

The genes are TRBV20-1 and TRBJ1-1, with D uncertain. CDR1 DFQATT and CDR2 SNEGSKA come from the germline V gene (reference sequence). The CDR3 is 12 residues long. V gave up 3 bases and J gave up 1 base, with 6 bases separating them. CDR3 protein: CSASNGNTEAFF. The CDR3 bases are TGCAGTGCTAGTAACGGGAACACTGAAGCTTTCTTT.

V usage is TRBV6-2 or TRBV6-3 and J usage is TRBJ2-1, with 9 nucleotides matching TRBD2. The J segment lost 9 bases and the V segment lost 1 base, leaving 7 bases of the junction unmatched. The germline CDR1 and CDR2 sequences are MNHEY and SVGEGT. The CDR3 consists of 15 residues. CDR3 sequence: CASSYFSRGGGEQFF. CDR3 DNA: TGTGCCAGCAGTTACTTCTCGCGGGGGGGCGGTGAGCAGTTCTTC.

The rearrangement uses TRBV6-5 and TRBJ2-3; D gene ambiguous. Looked up from germline, CDR1 is MNHEY and CDR2 is SVGAGI. The CDR3 runs 13 residues. Trimming pared 0 bases from V and 3 bases from J, leaving 4 bases between. Here the CDR3 reads CASSYSPTDTQYF. The CDR3 bases are TGTGCCAGCAGTTACTCCCCTACAGATACGCAGTATTTT.

The rearrangement joins TRBV18 to TRBJ2-7, with TRBD2 as a possible D gene (6 bases). The CDR3 sequence is 13 residues long. Germline loops: CDR1 KGHSH, CDR2 LQKENI. The V gene lost 6 bases and the J gene lost 7 bases, with 16 bases spanning the gap. In DNA, the CDR3 is TGTGCCAGCTCCATCGGGCTCGGGAGAGAGCAGTACGTC. It yields the protein CASSIGLGREQYV.

This rearrangement joins TRBV10-3 to TRBJ2-3; tentatively, D is TRBD1 (6 bases). Germline V gene data show CDR1 as ENHRY and CDR2 as SYGVKD. V lost 9 bases to trimming and J lost 5 bases, with 15 bases between them. CDR3 length equals 13 residues. DNA for the CDR3: TGTGCCATGGACCAGGGGCCCGGAGATACGCAGTATTTT. Translation: CAMDQGPGDTQYF.

V gene TRBV11-2 combines with J gene TRBJ2-3, with D unresolved. Deletions cut 1 base from V and 5 bases from J, with 10 bases between. CDR1 is SGHAT and CDR2 is FQNNGV in the germline V gene. CDR3 length: 14 residues. The CDR3 region has the DNA TGTGCCAGCAGCTTAGTTGGCCGAGGAGATACGCAGTATTTT. This sequence encodes CASSLVGRGDTQYF.

V usage is TRBV6-6 and J usage is TRBJ1-5, with D possibly TRBD1 on 5 matching bases. Looked up from germline, CDR1 is MNHNY and CDR2 is SVGAGI (reference sequence). This CDR3 has 15 residues. Trimming stripped 6 bases from V and 2 bases from J, with 14 bases between. The CDR3 DNA reads as TGTGCCAGCAGGGCTGGAGGGGAAGGCAATCAGCCCCAGCATTTT. Protein: CASRAGGEGNQPQHF.

This clone occurred a few times. The rearrangement uses TRBV6-2 or TRBV6-3 and TRBJ2-5; no reliable D call. V lost 5 bases and J lost 3, with 10 bases in between. From germline, CDR1 is MNHEY and CDR2 SVGEGT. CDR3 length: 13 amino acids. The CDR3 DNA follows: TGTGCCAGCAGTCTACTTGTGGAAGAGACCCAGTACTTC. It translates to CASSLLVEETQYF.

The chain couples TRBV5-1 to TRBJ1-1; 9 positions agree with TRBD1. The CDR3 is made up of 15 amino acids. The germline CDR1 and CDR2 sequences are SGHRS and YFSETQ. V shed 4 bases, J shed 4 bases, and the junction held 8 bases outside the gene matches. CDR3 in DNA: TGCGCCAGCAGCACCAGGACAGGGGAGAGCACTGAAGCTTTCTTT. Residues: CASSTRTGESTEAFF.

This clone has more than one count but fewer than ten. The V call is TRBV6-5, the J call TRBJ2-5, with a weak D call TRBD2 (7 bases). Germline V CDR1 and CDR2: MNHEY, SVGAGI. Trimming took off 5 bases at V and 5 bases at J, with 12 bases between the two ends. The CDR3 loop spans 13 amino acids. The CDR3 sequence: CASSRGAGETQYF. The DNA for the CDR3 is TGTGCCAGCAGTCGGGGGGCGGGTGAGACCCAGTACTTC.

J is TRBJ1-5 and V is TRBV4-1; 8 bases fit TRBD1. The CDR3 spans 16 residues. The germline V gene encodes CDR1 MGHRA and CDR2 YSYEKL. Losses at the gene ends were 5 bases for V and 2 bases for J; bases not matched to a gene: 8. The CDR3 sequence: CASSYQPGQGNQPQHF. In DNA form, the CDR3 reads TGCGCCAGCAGCTATCAACCGGGACAGGGCAATCAGCCCCAGCATTTT.

The chain combines TRBV7-2 with TRBJ1-5, with TRBD1 as a possible D gene (6 bases). CDR1 is SGHTA and CDR2 is FQGNSA in the germline V gene. Trimming left V 4 bases short and J 9 bases short, with 13 bases between. The CDR3 totals 13 residues. DNA for the CDR3: TGTGCCAGCAGCTCCAGGGGATCTCGGCCCCAGCATTTT. Its translation is CASSSRGSRPQHF.

The chain uses TRBV19 and TRBJ2-2; a weak D match, TRBD1 (5 bases). Trimming shortened V by 4 bases and J by 2 bases, and 8 bases separated the two germline ends. The V gene's germline CDR1 is LNHDA and CDR2 SQIVND (reference sequence). There are 14 residues in the CDR3. CDR3 sequence reads: CASSKQGNTGELFF. DNA for the CDR3: TGTGCCAGTAGTAAGCAGGGAAACACCGGGGAGCTGTTTTTT. Drawing the rest from reference TRBV19 and TRBJ2-2, the complete variable domain is DGGITQSPKYLFRKEGQNVTLSCEQNLNHDAMYWYRQDPGQGLRLIYYSQIVNDFQKGDIAEGYSVSREKKESFPLTVTSAQKNPTAFYLCASSKQGNTGELFFGEGSRLTVL.

The J gene is TRBJ2-3, the V gene TRBV11-3, with D perhaps matching TRBD2 (7 bases). Per germline, CDR1 SGHNT and CDR2 YENEEA. The CDR3 consists of 16 residues. V lost 1 base and J 1 base, leaving 12 bases between the germline ends. The CDR3 nucleotides read TGTGCCAGCAGCTTAGGGACGGGGGGCCGCACAGATACGCAGTATTTT. Protein sequence: CASSLGTGGRTDTQYF.

The chain carries TRBV6-2 or TRBV6-3 and TRBJ1-4, with 7 positions matching TRBD1. Germline lookup yields CDR1 MNHEY and CDR2 SVGEGT. Germline trimming cut 5 bases from V and 8 bases from J; bases unmatched to any gene: 11. The CDR3 length is 15 residues. CDR3 residues: CASSDPGQSYEKLFF. In nucleotides, the CDR3 is TGTGCCAGCAGTGATCCGGGACAGAGCTACGAAAAACTGTTTTTT.

J is TRBJ1-5 and V is TRBV30; 8 bases line up with TRBD1. The CDR3 extends over 13 amino acids. Germline CDR1 is GTSNPN and CDR2 is SVGIG (reference sequence). V shed 4 bases, J shed 5 bases, and the junction held 4 bases outside the gene matches. The CDR3 DNA follows: TGTGCCTGGAATCCGACAGGGGATCAGCCCCAGCATTTT. It codes for CAWNPTGDQPQHF. Combining the CDR3 with reference TRBV30 and TRBJ1-5 gives the whole variable domain SQTIHQWPATLVQPVGSPLSLECTVEGTSNPNLYWYRQAAGRGLQLLFYSVGIGQISSEVPQNLSASRPQDRQFILSSKKLLLSDSGFYLCAWNPTGDQPQHFGDGTRLSIL.

This sequence joins TRBV5-1 and TRBJ2-7, with 15 bases matching TRBD2. The CDR3 has 16 residues. CDR1 and CDR2 (germline): SGHRS, YFSETQ. V lost 4 bases and J lost 6; bases outside the gene matches: 8. The CDR3 reads CASSNGLAGGQGEQYF. CDR3 in DNA: TGCGCCAGCAGCAACGGACTAGCGGGAGGGCAGGGCGAGCAGTACTTC. Full variable domain (remainder filled in from reference TRBV5-1 and TRBJ2-7): KAGVTQTPRYLIKTRGQQVTLSCSPISGHRSVSWYQQTPGQGLQFLFEYFSETQRNKGNFPGRFSGRQFSNSRSEMNVSTLELGDSALYLCASSNGLAGGQGEQYFGPGTRLTVT.